This is a list of T cell receptor beta chains from one sample in a study of blood T cell repertoires in COVID-19. TCRdb's copy holds only in-frame clones and misses some; the assay was immunoSEQ multiplex PCR. The profile shows about 250,000 clones, about 87% of them singletons. Sequencing was performed on PBMCs or T cells enriched from blood (not recorded which). These receptors all come from a woman between 45 and 65 years old who had recovered from COVID-19. The CDR3 runs from the conserved cysteine through the conserved F or W. D genes are given only for firm matches. Clone sizes are given selectively: once, few, many, or a class where the clone is expanded.

len	v_gene	abundance	d_gene	j_gene	CDR3aa	CDR3nt
15	TRBV18	.	.	TRBJ2-4	CASSPPSGLKNIQYF	TGTGCCAGCTCACCACCTTCGGGACTCAAAAACATTCAGTACTTC
18	TRBV4-2	.	TRBD2	TRBJ2-2	CASSQDKAGTTNTGELFF	TGTGCCAGCAGCCAAGATAAAGCGGGGACGACGAACACCGGGGAGCTGTTTTTT
14	TRBV6-6	.	.	TRBJ2-7	CASSYSLSSYEQYF	TGTGCCAGCAGTTACTCCCTGAGCTCCTACGAGCAGTACTTC
15	TRBV9	.	TRBD1	TRBJ1-2	CASSAPGGTNYGYTF	TGTGCCAGCAGCGCCCCAGGGGGGACTAACTATGGCTACACCTTC
15	TRBV6-5	.	TRBD1	TRBJ2-2	CASSKQGINTGELFF	TGTGCCAGCAGTAAACAGGGGATAAACACCGGGGAGCTGTTTTTT
9	TRBV30	.	.	TRBJ1-1	CAWAPGTFF	.
14	TRBV9	.	.	TRBJ2-3	CASSVAYRGDTQYF	TGTGCCAGCAGCGTAGCCTACCGGGGAGATACGCAGTATTTT
15	TRBV4-2	few	.	TRBJ1-5	CASSQGGPVHQPQHF	TGTGCCAGCAGCCAAGGCGGCCCCGTCCATCAGCCCCAGCATTTT
12	TRBV5-1	.	.	TRBJ2-1	CASSLNYNEQFF	TGCGCCAGCAGCCTAAATTACAATGAGCAGTTCTTC
16	TRBV2	once	.	TRBJ1-4	CASSERGGWSNEKLFF	TGTGCCAGCAGTGAACGCGGGGGATGGTCTAATGAAAAACTGTTTTTT
17	TRBV27	.	TRBD2	TRBJ2-7	CASSLSGRGTTGYEQYF	TGTGCCAGCAGTTTATCTGGGAGAGGGACTACCGGCTACGAGCAGTACTTC
16	TRBV3-1/TRBV3-2	.	TRBD2	TRBJ2-1	CASSLQAGGPYNEQFF	TGTGCCAGCAGCCTGCAAGCGGGAGGACCCTACAATGAGCAGTTCTTC
13	TRBV5-4	.	.	TRBJ2-1	CASSRLVPNEQFF	TGTGCCAGCAGCCGACTAGTCCCTAATGAGCAGTTCTTC
17	TRBV4-3	.	.	TRBJ1-1	CASSRRLVVGWNTEAFF	TGCGCCAGCAGCCGAAGATTGGTGGTGGGCTGGAACACTGAAGCTTTCTTT
13	TRBV19	.	TRBD1	TRBJ2-7	CASSPGQGSEQYF	TGTGCCAGTAGCCCGGGACAGGGGAGCGAGCAGTACTTC
11	TRBV12-3/TRBV12-4	.	.	TRBJ2-7	CASSSLYEQYF	TGTGCCAGCAGTTCCTTGTACGAGCAGTACTTC
15	TRBV6-4	.	.	TRBJ1-2	CASKERLGANYGYTF	TGTGCCAGCAAAGAACGATTGGGAGCTAACTATGGCTACACCTTC
14	TRBV18	.	.	TRBJ2-7	CASSDRRWSYEQYF	TGTGCCAGCTCAGACAGGAGGTGGTCCTACGAGCAGTACTTC
14	TRBV14	.	.	TRBJ2-1	CASSQEVSYNEQFF	TGTGCCAGCAGCCAAGAGGTGAGCTACAATGAGCAGTTCTTC
18	TRBV24-1	.	TRBD2	TRBJ2-7	CATRRGYSGGGPSYEQYF	TGTGCCACCAGGAGGGGATATTCTGGGGGAGGGCCTTCCTACGAGCAGTACTTC
15	TRBV6-5	.	.	TRBJ1-6	CASSDSGGFNSPLHF	TGTGCCAGCAGTGACTCCGGGGGTTTTAATTCACCCCTCCACTTT
14	TRBV18	.	.	TRBJ2-4	CASSPPGGENIQYF	TGTGCCAGCTCACCACCAGGAGGGGAAAACATTCAGTACTTC
15	TRBV5-8	.	.	TRBJ2-3	CASSRTGLSTDTQYF	TGTGCCAGCAGCCGTACAGGGCTAAGCACAGATACGCAGTATTTT
14	TRBV6-5	few	.	TRBJ1-1	CASSAARYGTEAFF	TGTGCCAGCAGCGCGGCTCGGTACGGCACTGAAGCTTTCTTT
13	TRBV10-3	.	TRBD1	TRBJ2-7	CASRGTGPYEQYF	TGTGCCTCTAGAGGGACAGGACCCTACGAGCAGTACTTC
17	TRBV13	.	TRBD2	TRBJ2-1	CASSLTSGRTEDNEQFF	TGTGCCAGCAGCCTGACTAGCGGGAGGACCGAAGACAATGAGCAGTTCTTC
12	TRBV3-1/TRBV3-2	.	.	TRBJ1-3	CASSDAGDTIYF	TGTGCCAGCAGCGATGCCGGGGACACCATATATTTT
16	TRBV28	.	.	TRBJ2-1	CASSPIFSAGIREQFF	TGTGCCAGCAGTCCCATTTTTTCCGCTGGTATTCGGGAGCAGTTCTTC
15	TRBV5-1	.	.	TRBJ1-1	CASSFDRLSNTEAFF	TGCGCCAGCAGCTTCGACAGATTGTCGAACACTGAAGCTTTCTTT
13	TRBV7-3	.	.	TRBJ2-5	CASSLSGEETQYF	TGTGCCAGCAGCTTATCGGGAGAAGAGACCCAGTACTTC
17	TRBV7-9	.	.	TRBJ2-5	CASSLAGQGSVKETQYF	TGTGCCAGCAGCTTAGCGGGCCAGGGCAGCGTAAAAGAGACCCAGTACTTC
15	TRBV6-5	few	TRBD1	TRBJ1-5	CASSLGQGDNQPQHF	TGTGCCAGCAGTCTTGGACAGGGGGACAATCAGCCCCAGCATTTT
13	TRBV5-1	.	.	TRBJ2-5	CASSFTPRETQYF	TGCGCCAGCAGCTTCACTCCCCGAGAGACCCAGTACTTC
17	TRBV11-3	.	TRBD2	TRBJ2-1	CASSLFGSSGSYNEQFF	TGTGCCAGCAGCTTGTTTGGGTCTAGCGGCTCCTACAATGAGCAGTTCTTC
15	TRBV9	.	TRBD1	TRBJ2-2	CASSVDGQGRGELFF	TGTGCCAGCAGCGTAGATGGACAGGGCAGAGGGGAGCTGTTTTTT
16	TRBV6-2/TRBV6-3	.	.	TRBJ2-1	CASSYLGVRGLNEQFF	TGTGCCAGCAGTTACTTGGGGGTGCGGGGCCTCAATGAGCAGTTCTTC